Described below is a single T cell receptor beta chain sequence and its context. Its cognate antigen is unknown. Assay: immunoSEQ multiplex PCR; the TCRdb copy retains only in-frame clones and omits some. The table shows more than 4,500 clones, with approximately 72% occurring only once. The sample is drawn from a study of CD8 T cell repertoires and HIV-1 epitope variants. In the study overall: Controls were a CMV, EBV and flu peptide pool, Ebola AY9 negative control, and no-peptide well.

The sequence derives from a male donor with HIV. Material: cultured CD8+ T cells derived from PBMCs.

This CDR3 reads CAISGRLAGEGGELFF. CDR3 bases: TGTGCCATCAGTGGACGACTAGCGGGAGAGGGCGGGGAGCTGTTTTTT. V is TRBV10-3 and J is TRBJ2-2, with 12 bases identical to TRBD2. The V segment lost 4 bases and the J segment 7 bases; nucleotides outside the gene matches: 7. In germline, CDR1 is ENHRY, CDR2 SYGVKD. The CDR3 length is 16 residues.